This TCR beta chain was captured by sequencing in a study of OX40 agonist ivuxolimab in advanced cancers. In the study overall: As their treatment, patients were administered ivuxolimab, an agonistic anti-OX40 (CD134) antibody. Study-level results: Among T cells, CD8+ cells averaged more expanded clones than CD4+ cells.

Exclusion of a patient followed from autoimmune disease history or systemic immunosuppression. Method: immunoSEQ multiplex PCR; TCRdb's copy keeps in-frame clones and lacks some. This sample has 90,000 or so clones, with under 95% found just once. Trimming cost V 0 bases and J 2 bases; bases outside gene matches: 0. The CDR3 totals 14 residues. The germline CDR1 and CDR2 sequences are SGHTA and FQGNSA. A remark on this clone: No antigen is known for it.

The clonotype comes from an adult with an advanced solid tumor such as melanoma, head and neck, liver or kidney cancer. The V and J genes are TRBV7-2 and TRBJ2-7; 8 bases align to TRBD2. The sequencing used CD4+ or CD8+ T cells sorted from blood, collected in a trial of the OX40 agonist ivuxolimab. CDR3 region: CASSLASGTYEQYF. The CDR3, as DNA: TGTGCCAGCAGCTTAGCTAGCGGGACCTACGAGCAGTACTTC.